One and the same sample provided the 16 T cell receptor beta chains below, sequenced in a study of blood T cell repertoires in COVID-19. Assay: immunoSEQ multiplex PCR; the TCRdb copy retains only in-frame clones and omits some. The repertoire consists of 29,000 or so clones, with 92% occurring once and the leading ten covering over 2%. Sequencing was carried out using peripheral blood. These receptors all come from a man in his fifties or sixties with active COVID-19.

In nucleotides, the CDR3 is TGTGCCAGCAGCTTAGTGGCGGGAGGGCCCTACAATGAGCAGTTCTTC. Translated: CASSLVAGGPYNEQFF. This chain joins TRBV7-9 and TRBJ2-1, with 9 positions matching TRBD2. CDR3 size: 16 residues. Germline-derived CDR1 and CDR2 are SEHNR and FQNEAQ (reference sequence). The trim removed 1 base at V and 2 bases at J, leaving 3 bases unmatched. Full variable domain (remainder filled in from reference TRBV7-9 and TRBJ2-1): DTGVSQNPRHKITKRGQNVTFRCDPISEHNRLYWYRQTLGQGPEFLTYFQNEAQLEKSRLLSDRFSAERPKGSFSTLEIQRTEQGDSAMYLCASSLVAGGPYNEQFFGPGTRLTVL.

The V and J genes are TRBV21-1 and TRBJ2-7; TRBD2 is the table's D call, not checked against the DNA. TRBV21-1 is designated a pseudogene. The CDR3 covers 15 residues. CDR3 DNA sequence: TGTGCCAGCGCCCTCCCCCCCTGGAGCTCCTACGAGCAGTACTTC. As protein: CASALPPWSSYEQYF.

The rearrangement joins TRBV14 to TRBJ2-5, with TRBD2 as a possible D gene (5 bases). This CDR3 has 15 amino acids. The V end was cut by 4 bases, the J end by 1 base, with 13 bases between. Looked up from germline, CDR1 is SGHDN and CDR2 is FVKESK. The CDR3 sequence: CASSPTNGVQETQYF. The CDR3, as DNA: TGTGCCAGCAGCCCCACTAACGGGGTCCAAGAGACCCAGTACTTC.

Notes on this clone: Mismatch with germline at one junction end may stem from a read error. The rearrangement joins TRBV2 to TRBJ2-5; 10 bases fit TRBD2. Germline V lookup: CDR1 SNHLY, CDR2 FYNNEI. The CDR3 sequence is 15 residues long. The CDR3 sequence is CASSLSSGGQGTQYF. The CDR3 coding sequence is TGTGCCAGCAGTCTTTCTAGCGGGGGACAAGGGACCCAGTACTTC.

This clone came up once. The rearrangement joins TRBV21-1 to TRBJ1-1. TRBV21-1 is deemed a pseudogene. This CDR3 contains 12 residues. CDR3 sequence (DNA): TGTGCCAGCAGCGACACGGGGACTGAAGCTTTCTTT. It translates to CASSDTGTEAFF.

The chain is built from TRBV6-6 and TRBJ2-1, with TRBD2 as a possible D gene (7 bases). The V end was cut by 0 bases, the J end by 12 bases, with 12 bases between. The CDR3 is made up of 13 amino acids. CDR1 is MNHNY, CDR2 SVGAGI, per germline (reference sequence). The DNA of the CDR3 is TGTGCCAGCAGTTACTCGAGGGAGGGGGGGCAGTTCTTC. Its translation is CASSYSREGGQFF.

This chain connects TRBV7-9 to TRBJ1-4; 9 bases are a match to TRBD1. With V trimmed by 2 bases and J by 6 bases, 7 bases remained unmatched. CDR1 is SEHNR, CDR2 FQNEAQ, per germline (reference sequence). This CDR3 is 16 amino acids long. CDR3 bases: TGTGCCAGCAGCTTAACCCCCGGGACAGGGTATGAAAAACTGTTTTTT. Translation: CASSLTPGTGYEKLFF.

The rearrangement links TRBV18 to TRBJ2-7, with a possible D match to TRBD2 (6 bases). The CDR3 has 13 amino acids. In germline, CDR1 is KGHSH, CDR2 LQKENI. V was cut by 3 bases and J by 7 bases, with 13 bases left in between. As DNA, the CDR3 is TGTGCCAGCTCACCCCCGGGGGTGAGAGAGCAGTACTTC. Translated: CASSPPGVREQYF.

The V call is TRBV6-5, the J call TRBJ2-7, with a tentative D call TRBD1 (5 bases). V gave up 6 bases and J gave up 3 bases, with 12 bases separating them. The CDR3 runs 13 residues. Per the germline V gene, CDR1 is MNHEY and CDR2 is SVGAGI. The CDR3 here is CASSPTGLYEQYF. The CDR3 DNA reads as TGTGCCAGCAGCCCAACAGGCCTCTACGAGCAGTACTTC.

V is TRBV6-5 and J is TRBJ1-2; 9 bases align to TRBD1. Trimming took 0 bases from V and 6 from J; bases not matched to a gene: 8. This CDR3 spans 16 amino acids. Germline V CDR1 and CDR2: MNHEY, SVGAGI. In DNA, the CDR3 is TGTGCCAGCAGTTACTCACACCGGGACAGGGCTCATGGCTACACCTTC. It yields the protein CASSYSHRDRAHGYTF.

The chain links TRBV4-1 to TRBJ2-5; 12 positions match TRBD2. The CDR3 is 17 residues long. V lost 4 bases to trimming and J lost 1 base; unmatched junction nucleotides: 7. CDR1 MGHRA and CDR2 YSYEKL come from the germline V gene. The CDR3 sequence: CASSRAGLAGSQETQYF. The DNA of the CDR3 is TGCGCCAGCAGCCGGGCCGGACTAGCGGGGTCCCAAGAGACCCAGTACTTC.

The rearrangement uses TRBV28 and TRBJ2-2, with 10 bases matching TRBD2. The ends lost 6 bases at V and 5 bases at J; junction bases unmatched: 3. This CDR3 spans 14 amino acids. In germline, CDR1 is MDHEN, CDR2 SYDVKM. CDR3 amino acids: CASRPSGRTGELFF. The CDR3 DNA follows: TGTGCCAGCAGGCCTAGCGGGAGAACCGGGGAGCTGTTTTTT.

The V and J genes are TRBV18 and TRBJ2-5, with TRBD2 matching 11 bases. The V gene's germline CDR1 is KGHSH and CDR2 LQKENI. This CDR3 region has 15 residues. The V segment lost 4 bases and the J segment 1 base; nucleotides outside the gene matches: 2. CDR3 bases: TGTGCCAGCTCACATGGGACTAGCGGCCAAGAGACCCAGTACTTC. Protein sequence: CASSHGTSGQETQYF.

The CDR3 region has the DNA TGTGCCAGTAGTGAGGTGCGGGGAGTCACAGATACGCAGTATTTT. Amino acid sequence: CASSEVRGVTDTQYF. The chain recombines TRBV19 with TRBJ2-3, with D perhaps TRBD2 (6 bases). Germline assignment: CDR1 LNHDA and CDR2 SQIVND (reference sequence). Trimming removed 5 bases from V and 2 bases from J, with 14 bases in between. CDR3 size: 15 residues.

J is TRBJ2-5 and V is TRBV2; possible D gene TRBD2, 6 bases. This CDR3 is 16 amino acids long. Germline CDR1 and CDR2: SNHLY and FYNNEI. V shed 7 bases and J shed 5 bases, with 23 bases lying between them. The CDR3 DNA follows: TGTGCCAGCAAAAGAGGGGACTCCCCTTTGGGGGAGACCCAGTACTTC. It yields the protein CASKRGDSPLGETQYF.

The chain's CDR3 is CASSLGASSPEAFF. DNA of the CDR3: TGTGCCAGCAGCTTGGGGGCCAGCTCCCCTGAAGCTTTCTTT. The chain recombines TRBV5-6 with TRBJ1-1, with D unclear. With 0 bases removed from V and 6 bases from J, the gap between germline ends came to 12 bases. The CDR3 consists of 14 residues. CDR1 and CDR2 (germline): SGHDT, YYEEEE.